Listed here are 4 T cell receptor beta chains from one sample, sequenced in a study of blood T cell repertoires in COVID-19. Repertoires were generated with immunoSEQ multiplex PCR, while TCRdb's copy carries only in-frame clones and drops some. The profile covers about 88,000 clones, with 88% appearing a single time and roughly 10% taken by the ten largest. The sequenced sample consisted of peripheral blood. These receptors were obtained from a man older than 75 with acute or convalescent COVID-19.

CDR3 in DNA: TGTGCCAGCAGTGAGGGAGGAGGGAAGCCCCAGCATTTT. Translating it yields CASSEGGGKPQHF. The chain uses TRBV6-1 and TRBJ1-5; D remains unclear. With 3 bases removed from V and 8 bases from J, the gap between germline ends came to 11 bases. CDR1 MNHNS and CDR2 SASEGT come from the germline V gene. This CDR3 has 13 residues.

V is TRBV30 and J is TRBJ1-5; D is unclear. The CDR3 runs to 18 residues. Between the trimmed V and J ends, which lost 0 bases and 0 bases, there was a span of 18 bases. Germline V gene data show CDR1 as GTSNPN and CDR2 as SVGIG (reference sequence). The CDR3, as DNA: TGTGCCTGGAGTGTACGGCTCGGGGATCCTTATAGCAATCAGCCCCAGCATTTT. Amino acid sequence: CAWSVRLGDPYSNQPQHF.

This chain uses TRBV7-2 with TRBJ1-2; the match to TRBD1 covers 12 bases. Looked up from germline, CDR1 is SGHTA and CDR2 is FQGNSA. V trimming: 4 bases; J trimming: 8 bases; junction bases outside the gene matches: 5. The length of the CDR3 is 14 residues. The CDR3 is CASSSGQGARGYTF. The CDR3 DNA reads as TGTGCCAGCAGCTCGGGACAGGGGGCACGGGGCTACACCTTC.

The chain combines TRBV5-1 with TRBJ1-6, with 7 bases lining up with TRBD1. This CDR3 is built from 14 residues. The germline V gene encodes CDR1 SGHRS and CDR2 YFSETQ. Trimming cost V 4 bases and J 13 bases; bases outside gene matches: 11. CDR3 in DNA: TGCGCCAGCAGCCCGGGACAGTCTCCCCAGCCCCTCCACTTT. The encoded protein is CASSPGQSPQPLHF.